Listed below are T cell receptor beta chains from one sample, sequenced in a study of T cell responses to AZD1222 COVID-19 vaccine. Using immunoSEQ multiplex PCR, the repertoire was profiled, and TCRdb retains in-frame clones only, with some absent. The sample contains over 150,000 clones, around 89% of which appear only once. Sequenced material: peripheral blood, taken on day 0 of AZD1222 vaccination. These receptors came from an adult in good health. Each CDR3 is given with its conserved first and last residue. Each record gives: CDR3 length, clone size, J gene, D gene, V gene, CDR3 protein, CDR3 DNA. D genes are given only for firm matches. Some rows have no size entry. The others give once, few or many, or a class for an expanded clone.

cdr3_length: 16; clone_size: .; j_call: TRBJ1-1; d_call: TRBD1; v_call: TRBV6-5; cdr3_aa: CASSYDSQGRNTEAFF; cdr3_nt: TGTGCCAGCAGTTACGACTCACAGGGGAGGAACACTGAAGCTTTCTTT
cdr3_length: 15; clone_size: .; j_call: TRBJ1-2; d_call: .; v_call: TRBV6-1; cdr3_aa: CASTEGRPEGYGYTF; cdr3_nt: TGTGCCAGCACTGAAGGGCGGCCGGAAGGATATGGCTACACCTTC
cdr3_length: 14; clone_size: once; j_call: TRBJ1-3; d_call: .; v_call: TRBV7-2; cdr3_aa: CASSRSSPGNTIYF; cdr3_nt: TGTGCCAGCAGCCGCAGTTCCCCTGGAAACACCATATATTTT
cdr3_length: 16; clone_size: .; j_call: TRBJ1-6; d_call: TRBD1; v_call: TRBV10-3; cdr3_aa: CAISEPTGQGNSPLHF; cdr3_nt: TGTGCCATCAGTGAGCCGACGGGACAGGGAAATTCACCCCTCCACTTT
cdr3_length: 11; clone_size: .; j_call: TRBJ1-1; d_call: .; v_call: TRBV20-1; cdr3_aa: CSAIRNERAFF; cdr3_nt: TGCAGTGCGATCCGAAATGAGCGAGCTTTCTTT
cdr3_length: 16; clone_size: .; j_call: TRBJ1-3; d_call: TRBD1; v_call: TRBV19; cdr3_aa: CASSRTGFNSGNTIYF; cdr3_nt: TGTGCCAGTAGTCGGACAGGATTCAATTCTGGAAACACCATATATTTT
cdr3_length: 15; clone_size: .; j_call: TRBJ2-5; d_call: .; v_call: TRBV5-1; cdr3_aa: CASSLVPTTQETQYF; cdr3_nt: TGCGCCAGCAGCTTGGTGCCTACAACCCAAGAGACCCAGTACTTC
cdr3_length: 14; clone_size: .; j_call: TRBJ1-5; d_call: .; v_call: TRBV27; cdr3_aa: CASISGATDQPQHF; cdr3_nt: TGTGCCAGCATCTCTGGGGCTACAGATCAGCCCCAGCATTTT
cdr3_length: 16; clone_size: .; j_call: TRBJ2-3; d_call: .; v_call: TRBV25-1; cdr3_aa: CASSEIRWGATDTQYF; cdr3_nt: TGTGCCAGCAGCGAGATAAGATGGGGGGCTACAGATACGCAGTATTTT
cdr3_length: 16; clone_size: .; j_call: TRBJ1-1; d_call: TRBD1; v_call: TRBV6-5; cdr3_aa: CASSYWQGARNTEAFF; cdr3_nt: TGTGCCAGCAGTTACTGGCAGGGGGCTAGGAACACTGAAGCTTTCTTT
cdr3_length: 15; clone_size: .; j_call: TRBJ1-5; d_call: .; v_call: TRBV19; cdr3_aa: CASTGGDRGNQPQHF; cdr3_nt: TGTGCCAGTACCGGGGGAGACAGAGGCAATCAGCCCCAGCATTTT
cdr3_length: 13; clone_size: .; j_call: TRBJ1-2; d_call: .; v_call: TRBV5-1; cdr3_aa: CASSYGGDYGYTF; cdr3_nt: TGCGCCAGCAGCTATGGAGGGGACTATGGCTACACCTTC
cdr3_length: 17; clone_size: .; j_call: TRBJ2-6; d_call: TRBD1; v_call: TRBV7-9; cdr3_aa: CASSRGQASAGANVLTF; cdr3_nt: TGTGCCAGCAGCCGCGGACAGGCGTCTGCGGGGGCCAACGTCCTGACTTTC
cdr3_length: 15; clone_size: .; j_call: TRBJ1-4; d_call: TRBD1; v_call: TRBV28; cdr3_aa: CASSDTGATNEKLFF; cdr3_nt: TGTGCCAGCAGTGACACAGGGGCAACTAATGAAAAACTGTTTTTT
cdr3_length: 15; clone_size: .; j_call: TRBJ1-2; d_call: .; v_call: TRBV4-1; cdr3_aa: CASSPGRTREGGYTF; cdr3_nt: TGCGCCAGCAGCCCCGGACGGACAAGGGAGGGTGGCTACACCTTC
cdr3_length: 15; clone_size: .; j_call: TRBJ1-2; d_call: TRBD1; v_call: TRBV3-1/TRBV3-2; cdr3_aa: CASSHPDRGTVRYTF; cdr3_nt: TGTGCCAGCAGCCACCCCGACAGGGGGACGGTTCGCTACACCTTC
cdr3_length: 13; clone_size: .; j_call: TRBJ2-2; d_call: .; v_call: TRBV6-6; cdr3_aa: CASSYQRTGELFF; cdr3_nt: TGTGCCAGCAGTTACCAGCGGACCGGGGAGCTGTTTTTT
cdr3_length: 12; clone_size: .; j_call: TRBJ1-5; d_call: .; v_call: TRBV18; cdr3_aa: CASSAADQPQHF; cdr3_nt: TGTGCCAGCTCAGCAGCGGATCAGCCCCAGCATTTT
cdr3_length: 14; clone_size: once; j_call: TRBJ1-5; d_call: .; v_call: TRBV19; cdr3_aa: CASSIHGDNQPQHF; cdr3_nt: TGTGCCAGTAGTATTCATGGAGACAATCAGCCCCAGCATTTT
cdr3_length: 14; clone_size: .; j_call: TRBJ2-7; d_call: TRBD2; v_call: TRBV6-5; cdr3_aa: CASGLAGVLREQYF; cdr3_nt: TGTGCCAGCGGACTAGCGGGGGTTTTGCGCGAGCAGTACTTC
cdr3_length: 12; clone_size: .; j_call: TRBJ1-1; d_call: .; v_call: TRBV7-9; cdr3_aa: CASSLMNTEAFF; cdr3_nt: TGTGCCAGCAGCTTAATGAACACTGAAGCTTTCTTT
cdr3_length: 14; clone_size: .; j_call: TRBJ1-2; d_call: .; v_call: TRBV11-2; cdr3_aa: CASSPDRSAGGYTF; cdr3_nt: TGTGCCAGCAGCCCCGACAGGTCGGCGGGTGGCTACACCTTC
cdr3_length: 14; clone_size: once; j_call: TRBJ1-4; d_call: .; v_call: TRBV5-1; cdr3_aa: CASSLTGNNEKLFF; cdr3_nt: TGCGCCAGCAGCTTGACAGGGAATAATGAAAAACTGTTTTTT
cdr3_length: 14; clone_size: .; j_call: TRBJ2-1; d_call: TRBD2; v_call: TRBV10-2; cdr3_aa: CASRLGLAQNEQFF; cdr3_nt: TGCGCCAGCCGCTTGGGACTAGCGCAAAATGAGCAGTTCTTC
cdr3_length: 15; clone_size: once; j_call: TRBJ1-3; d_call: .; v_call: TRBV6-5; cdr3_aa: CASSYEAFSGNTIYF; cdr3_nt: TGTGCCAGCAGTTACGAGGCTTTCTCTGGAAACACCATATATTTT
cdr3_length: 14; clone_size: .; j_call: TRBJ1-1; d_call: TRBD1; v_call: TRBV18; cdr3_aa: CASSTRDSNTEAFF; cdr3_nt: TGTGCCAGCTCAACCAGGGACAGCAACACTGAAGCTTTCTTT
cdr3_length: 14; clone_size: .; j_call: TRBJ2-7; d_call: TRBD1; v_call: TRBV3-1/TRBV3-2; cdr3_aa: CASSLSTGVSAQYF; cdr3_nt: TGTGCCAGCAGCCTCTCGACAGGGGTATCGGCGCAGTACTTC
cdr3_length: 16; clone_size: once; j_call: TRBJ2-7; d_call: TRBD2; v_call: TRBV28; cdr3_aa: CASSSPSAGETYEQYF; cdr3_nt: TGTGCCAGCAGTTCTCCTTCTGCGGGGGAAACCTACGAGCAGTACTTC
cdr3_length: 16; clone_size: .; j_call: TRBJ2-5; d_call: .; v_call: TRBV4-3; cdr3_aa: CASSKGGGNLQETQYF; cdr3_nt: TGCGCCAGCAGCAAGGGGGGTGGGAATCTTCAAGAGACCCAGTACTTC
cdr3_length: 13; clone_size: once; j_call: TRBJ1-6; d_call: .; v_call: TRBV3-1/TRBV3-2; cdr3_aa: CASSQTGVSPLHF; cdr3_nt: TGTGCCAGCAGCCAAACAGGAGTGTCACCCCTCCACTTT
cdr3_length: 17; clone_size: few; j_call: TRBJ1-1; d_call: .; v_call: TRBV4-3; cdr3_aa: CASSQDTPWDGNTEAFF; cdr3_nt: TGCGCCAGCAGCCAAGATACCCCCTGGGACGGGAACACTGAAGCTTTCTTT
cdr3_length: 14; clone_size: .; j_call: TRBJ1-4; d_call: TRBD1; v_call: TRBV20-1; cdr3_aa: CSASDRGHHEKLFF; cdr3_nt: TGCAGTGCTAGTGACAGGGGGCATCATGAAAAACTGTTTTTT
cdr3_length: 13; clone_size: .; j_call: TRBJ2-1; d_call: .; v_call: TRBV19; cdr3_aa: CASSTLSRNEQFF; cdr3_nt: TGTGCCAGTAGTACCCTTTCGAGGAATGAGCAGTTCTTC
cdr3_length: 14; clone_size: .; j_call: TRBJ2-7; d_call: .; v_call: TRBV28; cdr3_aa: CASSEGPKPYEQYF; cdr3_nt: TGTGCCAGCAGCGAGGGTCCTAAGCCGTACGAGCAGTACTTC
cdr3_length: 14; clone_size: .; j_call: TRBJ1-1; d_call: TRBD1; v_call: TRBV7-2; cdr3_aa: CASSADRGGTEAFF; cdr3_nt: TGTGCCAGCAGCGCCGACAGGGGAGGCACTGAAGCTTTCTTT
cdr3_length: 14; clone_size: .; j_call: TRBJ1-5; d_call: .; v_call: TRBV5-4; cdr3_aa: CASSLAQSGEPQHF; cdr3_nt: TGTGCCAGCAGCTTGGCCCAGTCGGGGGAGCCCCAGCATTTT
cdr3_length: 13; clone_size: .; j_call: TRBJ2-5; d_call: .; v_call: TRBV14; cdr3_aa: CASSQDHQETQYF; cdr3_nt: TGTGCCAGCAGCCAAGATCACCAAGAGACCCAGTACTTC
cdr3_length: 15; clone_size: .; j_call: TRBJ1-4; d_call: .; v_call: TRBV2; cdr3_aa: CASSEAAQAPKKLFF; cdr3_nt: TGTGCCAGCAGTGAAGCCGCACAGGCCCCGAAAAAACTGTTTTTT
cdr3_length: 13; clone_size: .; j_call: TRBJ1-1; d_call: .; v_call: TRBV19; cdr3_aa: CASSRRMNTEAFF; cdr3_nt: TGTGCCAGTAGTAGACGGATGAACACTGAAGCTTTCTTT
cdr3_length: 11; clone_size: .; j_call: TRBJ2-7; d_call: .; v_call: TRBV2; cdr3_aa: CASSARYEQYF; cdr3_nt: TGTGCCAGCAGTGCGCGTTACGAGCAGTACTTC
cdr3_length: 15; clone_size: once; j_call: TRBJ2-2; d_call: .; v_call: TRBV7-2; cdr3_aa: CASSLQGTNTGELFF; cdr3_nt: TGTGCCAGCAGCTTACAGGGGACGAACACCGGGGAGCTGTTTTTT
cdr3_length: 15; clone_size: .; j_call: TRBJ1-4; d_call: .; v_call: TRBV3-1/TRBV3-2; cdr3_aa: CASSQGQAPNEKLFF; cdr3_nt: TGTGCCAGCAGCCAAGGGCAGGCCCCTAATGAAAAACTGTTTTTT
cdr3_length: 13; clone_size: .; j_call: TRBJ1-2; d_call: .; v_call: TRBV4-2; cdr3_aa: CASSQDFDYGYTF; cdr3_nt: TGTGCCAGCAGCCAAGATTTTGACTATGGCTACACCTTC
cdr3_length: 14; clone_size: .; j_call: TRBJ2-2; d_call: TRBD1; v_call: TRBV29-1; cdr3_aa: CSVARQGGTGELFF; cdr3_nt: TGCAGCGTTGCCCGACAGGGGGGCACCGGGGAGCTGTTTTTT
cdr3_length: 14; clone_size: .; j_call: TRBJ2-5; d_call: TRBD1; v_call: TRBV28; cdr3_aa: CASSLTGGQETQYF; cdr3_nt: TGTGCCAGCAGTCTCACAGGGGGTCAAGAGACCCAGTACTTC
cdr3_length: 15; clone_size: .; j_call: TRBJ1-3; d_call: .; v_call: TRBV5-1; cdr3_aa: CASSLDGSNGNTIYF; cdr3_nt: TGCGCCAGCAGCTTGGACGGATCTAACGGAAACACCATATATTTT
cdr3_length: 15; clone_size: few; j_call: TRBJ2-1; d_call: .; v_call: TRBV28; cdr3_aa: CASSLSPRVAGEQFF; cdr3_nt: TGTGCCAGCAGTTTATCTCCCCGTGTGGCAGGGGAGCAGTTCTTC
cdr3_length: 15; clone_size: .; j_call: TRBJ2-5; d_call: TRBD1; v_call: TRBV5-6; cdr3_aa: CASSWTGGGQETQYF; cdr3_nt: TGTGCCAGCAGCTGGACAGGTGGGGGACAAGAGACCCAGTACTTC
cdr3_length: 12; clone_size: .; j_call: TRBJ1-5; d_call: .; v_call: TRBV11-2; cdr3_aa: CASSLRVQPQHF; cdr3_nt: TGTGCCAGCAGCTTGAGGGTTCAGCCCCAGCATTTT
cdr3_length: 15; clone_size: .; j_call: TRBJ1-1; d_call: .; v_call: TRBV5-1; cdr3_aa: CASRPDPGGNTEAFF; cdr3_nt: TGCGCCAGCAGGCCCGACCCGGGCGGGAACACTGAAGCTTTCTTT
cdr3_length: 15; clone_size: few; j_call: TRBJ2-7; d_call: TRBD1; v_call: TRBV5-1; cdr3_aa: CASGPTGGYTYEQYF; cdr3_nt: TGCGCCAGCGGACCTACAGGGGGCTACACCTACGAGCAGTACTTC
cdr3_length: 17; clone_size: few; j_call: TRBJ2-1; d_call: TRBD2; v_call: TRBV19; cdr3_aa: CASAALAGGPSYNEQFF; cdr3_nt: TGTGCCAGCGCAGCTCTAGCGGGGGGTCCCTCCTACAATGAGCAGTTCTTC
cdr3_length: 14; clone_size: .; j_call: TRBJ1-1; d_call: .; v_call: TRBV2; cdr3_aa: CASRTGTTNTEAFF; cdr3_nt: TGTGCCAGCAGGACCGGGACAACCAACACTGAAGCTTTCTTT
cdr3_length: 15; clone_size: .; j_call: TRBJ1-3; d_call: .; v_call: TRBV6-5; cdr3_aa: CASSSGGDHGNTIYF; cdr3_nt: TGTGCCAGCAGTTCCGGGGGGGACCATGGAAACACCATATATTTT
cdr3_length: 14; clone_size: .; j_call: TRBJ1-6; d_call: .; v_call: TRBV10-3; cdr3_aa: CAISEQGRNSPLHF; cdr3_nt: TGTGCCATCAGTGAACAGGGTAGGAATTCACCCCTCCACTTT
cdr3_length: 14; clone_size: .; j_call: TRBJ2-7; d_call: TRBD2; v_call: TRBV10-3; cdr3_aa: CAISGRTSGGEQYF; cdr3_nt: TGTGCCATCAGTGGGCGGACTAGCGGGGGAGAGCAGTACTTC
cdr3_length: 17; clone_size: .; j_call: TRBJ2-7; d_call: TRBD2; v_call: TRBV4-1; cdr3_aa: CASSQGLAGPYGGEQYF; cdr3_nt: TGCGCCAGCAGCCAAGGACTAGCGGGGCCCTATGGGGGCGAGCAGTACTTC
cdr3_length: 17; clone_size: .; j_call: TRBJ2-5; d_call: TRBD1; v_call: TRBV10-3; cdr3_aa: CAISEDQGDPLQETQYF; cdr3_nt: TGTGCCATCAGTGAAGACCAGGGGGATCCCCTCCAAGAGACCCAGTACTTC
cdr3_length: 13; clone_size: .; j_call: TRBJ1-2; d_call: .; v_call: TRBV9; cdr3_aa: CASSARAGEGYTF; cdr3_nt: TGTGCCAGCAGCGCCAGGGCGGGGGAGGGCTACACCTTC
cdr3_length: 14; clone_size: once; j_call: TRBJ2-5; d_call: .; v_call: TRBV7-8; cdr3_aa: CASSFRDDQETQYF; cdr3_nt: TGTGCCAGCAGCTTCCGGGACGACCAAGAGACCCAGTACTTC